These T cell receptor beta chains were read from a single sample in a study of T cells in Graves' hyperthyroidism and ophthalmopathy. TCRdb independently ran MiXCR on the multiplex PCR reads; one entry per CDR3 protein. The table lists 490,000 or so distinct CDR3 sequences, 20% to 25% of them singletons. The sample consisted of blood. All receptors derive from a woman aged 70-85 years with Graves' ophthalmopathy. Both conserved end residues are part of each CDR3. The D gene is left open where the match is weak. Some rows have no size entry. The others give once, few or many, or a class for an expanded clone.

CDR3nt: TGCAGTGCTACCCACAGGGACAATCAGCCCCAGCATTTT
CDR3aa: CSATHRDNQPQHF
d_gene: -
abundance: few
v_gene: TRBV20-1
len: 13
j_gene: TRBJ1-5

CDR3nt: TGTGCCAGCAGCCTCGGCTGGGCTTACCAGCGGGAGGAACTATTCGGTGAGCAGTTCTTC
CDR3aa: CASSLGWAYQREELFGEQFF
d_gene: TRBD2
abundance: -
v_gene: TRBV12-3/TRBV12-4
len: 20
j_gene: TRBJ2-1

CDR3nt: TGTGCCAGCAGCAGACTAGCGGTTAGCACAGATACGCAGTATTTT
CDR3aa: CASSRLAVSTDTQYF
d_gene: TRBD2
abundance: -
v_gene: TRBV6-2/TRBV6-3
len: 15
j_gene: TRBJ2-3

CDR3nt: TGTGCCAGCAGCCAAGAAAGTGGGAGCGGTGAGCAGTTCTTC
CDR3aa: CASSQESGSGEQFF
d_gene: -
abundance: -
v_gene: TRBV3-1
len: 14
j_gene: TRBJ2-1

CDR3nt: TGTGCCAGCAGTTTCATGGGGCGGTTTAAAGAGACCCAGTACTTC
CDR3aa: CASSFMGRFKETQYF
d_gene: -
abundance: -
v_gene: TRBV6-8
len: 15
j_gene: TRBJ2-5

CDR3nt: TGTGCCACCAGTGAACCACCTTACAATGAGCAGTTCTTC
CDR3aa: CATSEPPYNEQFF
d_gene: -
abundance: once
v_gene: TRBV24-1
len: 13
j_gene: TRBJ2-1

CDR3nt: TGCAGTGCTAGAGGAGGCAGGGGGCTAAGAGAGACCCAGTACTTC
CDR3aa: CSARGGRGLRETQYF
d_gene: TRBD1
abundance: few
v_gene: TRBV20-1
len: 15
j_gene: TRBJ2-5

CDR3nt: TGTGCCAGCAGCTTGGGACTAGCGGGAGCTACGCAGTATTTT
CDR3aa: CASSLGLAGATQYF
d_gene: TRBD2
abundance: many
v_gene: TRBV7-3
len: 14
j_gene: TRBJ2-3

CDR3nt: TGTGCTAGTGGACATAGCGGGAGGGCCTATGTGCAGTATTTT
CDR3aa: CASGHSGRAYVQYF
d_gene: TRBD2
abundance: few
v_gene: TRBV12-5
len: 14
j_gene: TRBJ2-3

CDR3nt: -
CDR3aa: CATSILGDTQYF
d_gene: -
abundance: -
v_gene: TRBV15
len: 12
j_gene: TRBJ2-3

CDR3nt: TGTGCCAGCAGTTTAGAGGGCAGGGGAAACTACGAGCAGTACTTC
CDR3aa: CASSLEGRGNYEQYF
d_gene: -
abundance: -
v_gene: TRBV6-1
len: 15
j_gene: TRBJ2-7

CDR3nt: TGTGCCAGTAGTATCCAGGACAGCTCCTACGAGCAGTACTTC
CDR3aa: CASSIQDSSYEQYF
d_gene: -
abundance: -
v_gene: TRBV19
len: 14
j_gene: TRBJ2-7

CDR3nt: TGTGCCAGCAGCACCACCCAGGGGAGGGGGTGGCCCCAGCATTTT
CDR3aa: CASSTTQGRGWPQHF
d_gene: -
abundance: many
v_gene: TRBV7-8
len: 15
j_gene: TRBJ1-5

CDR3nt: TGTGCCAGCAGTTTATCAGGGGCTGGCTATGGCTACACCTTC
CDR3aa: CASSLSGAGYGYTF
d_gene: -
abundance: few
v_gene: TRBV27
len: 14
j_gene: TRBJ1-2

CDR3nt: TGTGCCAGCAGTTCAAACGGGGTCAGCGGGGAGCTGTTTTTT
CDR3aa: CASSSNGVSGELFF
d_gene: -
abundance: -
v_gene: TRBV2
len: 14
j_gene: TRBJ2-2

CDR3nt: TGTGCCAGCAGTTTAACGCCCGGGACAGTCTATGGCTACACCTTC
CDR3aa: CASSLTPGTVYGYTF
d_gene: TRBD1
abundance: many
v_gene: TRBV2
len: 15
j_gene: TRBJ1-2

CDR3nt: TGTGCCAGCAGTTTCAAGCTAGCGGGAGCTCCCGCGGTCTTC
CDR3aa: CASSFKLAGAPAVF
d_gene: TRBD2
abundance: -
v_gene: TRBV12-3/TRBV12-4
len: 14
j_gene: TRBJ2-1

CDR3nt: TGTGCCAGCAGTGTATCTAGCGGGAGTGTGGGAAATGTCTATGAGCAGTTCTTC
CDR3aa: CASSVSSGSVGNVYEQFF
d_gene: TRBD2
abundance: many
v_gene: TRBV2
len: 18
j_gene: TRBJ2-1

CDR3nt: TGTGCCAGCAGTCGGGGACTAGCCGTCCTGAGCTCCTACAATGAGCAGTTCTTC
CDR3aa: CASSRGLAVLSSYNEQFF
d_gene: TRBD2
abundance: -
v_gene: TRBV12-3/TRBV12-4
len: 18
j_gene: TRBJ2-1

CDR3nt: TGTGCCAGCAGCTTAGTCAAAAGCTCTGGGGCCAACGTCCTGACTTTC
CDR3aa: CASSLVKSSGANVLTF
d_gene: -
abundance: -
v_gene: TRBV7-9
len: 16
j_gene: TRBJ2-6

CDR3nt: TGCGCCAGCAGCCAGGAAACAGGGCGTGGGCAGCCCCAGCATTTT
CDR3aa: CASSQETGRGQPQHF
d_gene: -
abundance: -
v_gene: TRBV4-1
len: 15
j_gene: TRBJ1-5

CDR3nt: TGTGCCAGCAGTTTTTTTACAGGAGTAGGAAACACCATATATTTT
CDR3aa: CASSFFTGVGNTIYF
d_gene: -
abundance: many
v_gene: TRBV28
len: 15
j_gene: TRBJ1-3

CDR3nt: TGCAGTGCTTCTCCACTAGTCGGGGCCCACAATGAGCAGTTCTTC
CDR3aa: CSASPLVGAHNEQFF
d_gene: -
abundance: -
v_gene: TRBV20-1
len: 15
j_gene: TRBJ2-1

CDR3nt: TGTGCCAGCAGTGAAGGTGGCAGCTCCTACGAGCAGTACTTC
CDR3aa: CASSEGGSSYEQYF
d_gene: -
abundance: many
v_gene: TRBV6-1
len: 14
j_gene: TRBJ2-7

CDR3nt: TGTGCCAGCAGGCCTCGCGGACAGGGGAGGTCCTACGAGCAGTACTTC
CDR3aa: CASRPRGQGRSYEQYF
d_gene: TRBD1
abundance: few
v_gene: TRBV27
len: 16
j_gene: TRBJ2-7

CDR3nt: TGTGCCTGGAGTGGGACGAACACTGAAGCTTTCTTT
CDR3aa: CAWSGTNTEAFF
d_gene: -
abundance: many
v_gene: TRBV30
len: 12
j_gene: TRBJ1-1

CDR3nt: TGTGCCAGCAGGGAGACAGGGGACAAGGGCTACACCTTC
CDR3aa: CASRETGDKGYTF
d_gene: TRBD1
abundance: few
v_gene: TRBV6-1
len: 13
j_gene: TRBJ1-2

CDR3nt: TGTGCTAGCAGCCCAACAGGACCAGAGAACACCGGGGAGCTGTTTTTT
CDR3aa: CASSPTGPENTGELFF
d_gene: -
abundance: many
v_gene: TRBV7-7
len: 16
j_gene: TRBJ2-2

CDR3nt: TGTGCCAGCAGACCAACAGGGGCGCCGGGCAATACGCAGTATTTT
CDR3aa: CASRPTGAPGNTQYF
d_gene: TRBD1
abundance: -
v_gene: TRBV7-3
len: 15
j_gene: TRBJ2-3

CDR3nt: TGTGCCAGCAGTTGGGGCGGTGAAGCTTTCTTT
CDR3aa: CASSWGGEAFF
d_gene: -
abundance: few
v_gene: TRBV12-3/TRBV12-4
len: 11
j_gene: TRBJ1-1

CDR3nt: TGTGCCAGCGCCACGGGGGGGCCTGATCAGCCCCAGCATTTT
CDR3aa: CASATGGPDQPQHF
d_gene: -
abundance: many
v_gene: TRBV6-1
len: 14
j_gene: TRBJ1-5

CDR3nt: TGTGCCAGCTCACCACGTCTTTCCGACGAGCAGTACTTC
CDR3aa: CASSPRLSDEQYF
d_gene: -
abundance: few
v_gene: TRBV18
len: 13
j_gene: TRBJ2-7

CDR3nt: TGCGCCAGCAGGACATTCAGGACCGGATCCACTGAAGCTTTCTTT
CDR3aa: CASRTFRTGSTEAFF
d_gene: -
abundance: once
v_gene: TRBV5-1
len: 15
j_gene: TRBJ1-1

CDR3nt: TGCGCCAGCAGTGAGTCGAATAGCAATCAGCCCCAGCATTTT
CDR3aa: CASSESNSNQPQHF
d_gene: -
abundance: -
v_gene: TRBV10-2
len: 14
j_gene: TRBJ1-5

CDR3nt: TGTGCCAGCAGTGTAGGACTACCCCACAATGAGCAGTTCTTC
CDR3aa: CASSVGLPHNEQFF
d_gene: -
abundance: -
v_gene: TRBV12-3/TRBV12-4
len: 14
j_gene: TRBJ2-1

CDR3nt: TGTGCCAGCAGCTCCTTCCAGACTCGGGCCAACTATGGCTACACCTTC
CDR3aa: CASSSFQTRANYGYTF
d_gene: -
abundance: many
v_gene: TRBV6-2/TRBV6-3
len: 16
j_gene: TRBJ1-2

CDR3nt: TGCGCCAGCAGCTTGGGGACAGTTACTAGCACAGATACGCAGTATTTT
CDR3aa: CASSLGTVTSTDTQYF
d_gene: -
abundance: few
v_gene: TRBV5-1
len: 16
j_gene: TRBJ2-3

CDR3nt: TGTGCCAGCAGCTTTACAGGAGACCAGCCCCAGCATTTT
CDR3aa: CASSFTGDQPQHF
d_gene: -
abundance: many
v_gene: TRBV5-1
len: 13
j_gene: TRBJ1-5

CDR3nt: TGTGCCAGCATTCTATATGGGAGCCTGGGACTAGCGGGAGAGGATGAGCAGTTCTTC
CDR3aa: CASILYGSLGLAGEDEQFF
d_gene: TRBD2
abundance: few
v_gene: TRBV25-1
len: 19
j_gene: TRBJ2-1

CDR3nt: TGTGCCAGCAGCGACGGACAGGGTCGGCAGCCCCAGCATTTT
CDR3aa: CASSDGQGRQPQHF
d_gene: TRBD1
abundance: -
v_gene: TRBV6-2/TRBV6-3
len: 14
j_gene: TRBJ1-5

CDR3nt: TGCAGTGCTAGAGATACAGGGCAAGGCTACACCTTC
CDR3aa: CSARDTGQGYTF
d_gene: -
abundance: -
v_gene: TRBV20-1
len: 12
j_gene: TRBJ1-2

CDR3nt: TGTGCCAGCAGTCCCGGGACACCCAAAGGGAAGTTCTTC
CDR3aa: CASSPGTPKGKFF
d_gene: -
abundance: -
v_gene: TRBV6-2/TRBV6-3
len: 13
j_gene: TRBJ2-1

CDR3nt: TGTGCCAGCAGCTGGGCCAGGACCACGAACACTGAAGCTTTCTTT
CDR3aa: CASSWARTTNTEAFF
d_gene: -
abundance: -
v_gene: TRBV7-9
len: 15
j_gene: TRBJ1-1

CDR3nt: TGCAGTGCTGGAAGGTCTACAGGGGGCCTCTACGAGCAGTACTTC
CDR3aa: CSAGRSTGGLYEQYF
d_gene: TRBD1
abundance: many
v_gene: TRBV20-1
len: 15
j_gene: TRBJ2-7

CDR3nt: TGTGCCAGCAGTTGGGGGAGTAACACTGAAGCTTTCTTT
CDR3aa: CASSWGSNTEAFF
d_gene: -
abundance: many
v_gene: TRBV6-2/TRBV6-3
len: 13
j_gene: TRBJ1-1

CDR3nt: TGTGCCAGTAGTACCCGGGGGTATGAAGAAAAACTGTTTTTT
CDR3aa: CASSTRGYEEKLFF
d_gene: -
abundance: -
v_gene: TRBV19
len: 14
j_gene: TRBJ1-4

CDR3nt: TGCGCCAGCAGTTCCGGACGGACCTATGGCTACACCTTC
CDR3aa: CASSSGRTYGYTF
d_gene: -
abundance: few
v_gene: TRBV10-1
len: 13
j_gene: TRBJ1-2

CDR3nt: TGTGCCAGCAGCGCCGTGGCGAGCACAGATACGCAGTATTTT
CDR3aa: CASSAVASTDTQYF
d_gene: -
abundance: many
v_gene: TRBV2
len: 14
j_gene: TRBJ2-3